The 17 T cell receptor beta chains given below trace back to one sample, sequenced in a study of vaccination effects on CD4 cells after COVID-19 (dated by TCRdb to between 2021 and 2023). No antigen has been assigned to these receptors. The receptor library was made with the immunoSEQ multiplex PCR assay. The table was pulled from immuneACCESS by TCRdb, which kept in-frame rearrangements only. Such tables lose some clones; where checked, under half of the loss comes from unresolved V genes, and the rest has no known cause. The sample table records approximately 68,000 clones; 78% of these occur just once. The ten largest clonotypes hold roughly a tenth of the sample. To identify antigen-specific CD4+ T cell clonotypes by their expansion, the ViraFEST assay first stimulated PBMC with viral peptide pools and then applied TCR sequencing. After about 9 days of culture, CD4+ T cells were isolated with the EasySep CD4+ T cell isolation kit. The absence of prior SARS-CoV-2 infection in healthy vaccine recipients was confirmed by negative nucleocapsid antibodies before and after vaccination.

The material sequenced was CD4+ T cells from PBMCs cultured with SARS-CoV-2 spike peptides, taken before COVID-19 vaccination. The cell subset or site label here, explained by the study, means: SARS-CoV-2 spike overlapping peptide pool stimulation. Receptor source: a human donor who received a COVID-19 vaccine.

V gene TRBV7-9 combines with J gene TRBJ2-2, with D possibly TRBD2 on 5 matching bases. The germline V gene has CDR1 SEHNR and CDR2 FQNEAQ (reference sequence). The CDR3 is 16 amino acids. Trimming removed 5 bases at V and 4 bases at J, with 17 bases between. CDR3 protein: CASSPLGVRSTGELFF. The CDR3 DNA reads as TGTGCCAGCAGCCCTCTGGGAGTAAGGAGCACCGGGGAGCTGTTTTTT.

The gene calls are TRBV18 and TRBJ1-2; unclear D gene. Germline CDR1 and CDR2: KGHSH and LQKENI. V lost 0 bases to trimming and J lost 7 bases, with 12 bases between them. CDR3 length: 14 residues. The CDR3 coding sequence is TGTGCCAGCTCACCACCGGTTCTGCGGGGTGGCTACACCTTC. It encodes CASSPPVLRGGYTF. The full variable domain, its missing parts supplied by reference TRBV18 and TRBJ1-2, is NAGVMQNPRHLVRRRGQEARLRCSPMKGHSHVYWYRQLPEEGLKFMVYLQKENIIDESGMPKERFSAEFPKEGPSILRIQQVVRGDSAAYFCASSPPVLRGGYTFGSGTRLTVV.

The chain is built from TRBV11-1 and TRBJ2-7; no reliable D call. The V and J ends lost 1 base and 6 bases respectively, with 10 bases between them. Germline values: CDR1 SGHAT, CDR2 FQDESV (reference sequence). The CDR3 runs to 13 residues. CDR3 sequence (DNA): TGTGCCAGCAGCTTAGTGGTTGAGGTCGAGCAGTACGTC. It specifies CASSLVVEVEQYV.

This chain joins TRBV11-3 and TRBJ2-3; D is ambiguous. Trimming cost V 1 base and J 2 bases, with 7 bases left between them. The CDR3 covers 14 residues. Germline V gene sequence: CDR1 SGHNT, CDR2 YENEEA. The DNA of the CDR3 is TGTGCCAGCAGCTTAGCAGCCAACACAGATACGCAGTATTTT. It encodes CASSLAANTDTQYF.

V gene TRBV5-5 combines with J gene TRBJ1-2; D ambiguous. Germline lookup yields CDR1 SGHKS and CDR2 YYEKEE (reference sequence). There are 14 residues in the CDR3. Between the trimmed V and J ends, which lost 0 bases and 2 bases, there was a span of 8 bases. The CDR3 nucleotides are TGTGCCAGCAGCTTGGTCGTCGGAAACTATGGCTACACCTTC. Protein sequence: CASSLVVGNYGYTF.

CDR3 residues: CASSFTRNQPQHF. CDR3 DNA sequence: TGTGCCAGCAGTTTTACTCGCAATCAGCCCCAGCATTTT. The rearrangement links TRBV12-3 or TRBV12-4 to TRBJ1-5; D gene unclear. Trimming shortened V by 3 bases and J by 2 bases, and 5 bases separated the two germline ends. This CDR3 is 13 amino acids long.

V and J are TRBV5-4 and TRBJ1-1, with a possible D match to TRBD1 (6 bases). V dropped 0 bases and J dropped 3 bases, with 9 bases sitting between them. Germline CDR1 reads SGHNT; CDR2 reads YYREEE (reference sequence). The CDR3 runs to 14 residues. The CDR3 sequence: CASSLAGADTEAFF. The CDR3 nucleotides read TGTGCCAGCAGCTTGGCAGGGGCGGACACTGAAGCTTTCTTT.

This clone was counted only a few times. The chain's CDR3 is CASSPLGQGYSPLHF. The CDR3 nucleotides are TGTGCCAGCAGCCCCCTAGGACAGGGGTATTCACCCCTCCACTTT. This chain joins TRBV7-9 and TRBJ1-6, with 9 bases aligning to TRBD1. Trimming took 5 bases from V and 8 from J; bases not matched to a gene: 7. The length of the CDR3 is 15 residues. Germline CDR1 SEHNR, CDR2 FQNEAQ (reference sequence).

The chain uses TRBV29-1 and TRBJ2-7; D is possibly TRBD1 (5 bases). The CDR3 extends over 13 amino acids. The germline gives CDR1 SQVTM, CDR2 ANQGSEA. Here the CDR3 DNA reads TGCACCCCTGGGGCAGAGAGGATCTACGAGCAGTACGTC. It yields the protein CTPGAERIYEQYV.

This CDR3 is CASSRPDPQGPGELFF. DNA of the CDR3: TGTGCCAGCAGCCGCCCGGATCCGCAGGGGCCCGGGGAGCTGTTTTTT. V and J are TRBV3-1 (or the pseudogene TRBV3-2) and TRBJ2-2, with D possibly being TRBD1 (6 bases). This CDR3 spans 16 amino acids. V was clipped by 4 bases and J by 6 bases, with 18 bases between them. Germline CDR1 reads LGHDT; CDR2 reads YNNKEL (reference sequence).

This chain links TRBV7-2 with TRBJ2-5; 7 nucleotides align to TRBD1. Losses at the gene ends were 5 bases for V and 5 bases for J; bases not matched to a gene: 5. Germline CDR1 and CDR2: SGHTA and FQGNSA. The CDR3 covers 13 residues. The DNA for the CDR3 is TGTGCCAGCAGCAAGGACAGGTGGGAGACCCAGTACTTC. It codes for CASSKDRWETQYF.

V gene TRBV18 combines with J gene TRBJ2-2; possible D gene TRBD2, 6 bases. Germline V gives CDR1 KGHSH, CDR2 LQKENI. Trimming took off 3 bases at V and 2 bases at J, with 13 bases between the two ends. There are 16 residues in the CDR3. Here the CDR3 DNA reads TGTGCCAGCTCACCCTTGGGACTTCCAAACACCGGGGAGCTGTTTTTT. Protein sequence: CASSPLGLPNTGELFF.

The rearrangement links TRBV5-1 to TRBJ1-6; D not certain. V was trimmed by 4 bases and J by 7 bases, leaving 18 bases between them. The germline gives CDR1 SGHRS, CDR2 YFSETQ. The CDR3 runs to 16 residues. DNA of the CDR3: TGCGCCAGCAGCCGTGGAATGCCCGGGTCCAATTCACCCCTCCACTTT. Protein sequence: CASSRGMPGSNSPLHF.

The CDR3 loop reads CASSPRGGSRETQYF. CDR3 bases: TGTGCCAGCAGCCCCCGAGGGGGTTCCCGAGAGACCCAGTACTTC. The chain links TRBV5-4 to TRBJ2-5, with D perhaps matching TRBD1 (6 bases). The CDR3 extends over 15 amino acids. Trimming cost V 4 bases and J 4 bases, with 17 bases left between them. CDR1 SGHNT and CDR2 YYREEE come from the germline V gene (reference sequence).

The CDR3 DNA follows: TGTGCCAGCTCACTACGGAACACCGGGGAGCTGTTTTTT. This codes for CASSLRNTGELFF. The chain recombines TRBV18 with TRBJ2-2; D gene unclear. The CDR3 covers 13 residues. Germline V gene data show CDR1 as KGHSH and CDR2 as LQKENI. V was trimmed by 4 bases and J by 1 base, leaving 4 bases between them.

The CDR3, as DNA: TGTGCCAGCAGAACCCGGGCGGGGGGTACCGGGGAGCTGTTTTTT. Its translation: CASRTRAGGTGELFF. The chain combines TRBV6-5 with TRBJ2-2; TRBD2 aligns across 8 bases. The CDR3 is 15 amino acids. The germline V gene encodes CDR1 MNHEY and CDR2 SVGAGI. V was pared by 6 bases and J by 5 bases, with 8 bases of the junction left unmatched.

This chain connects TRBV30 to TRBJ2-3, with D possibly TRBD2 on 5 matching bases. V lost 3 bases, J lost 2 bases, and 12 bases lay in between. CDR3 length: 14 amino acids. Germline CDR1 GTSNPN, CDR2 SVGIG (reference sequence). DNA for the CDR3: TGTGCCTGGAGCCGGACTCTCCTCACAGATACGCAGTATTTT. Translation: CAWSRTLLTDTQYF.